Listed here are 7 T cell receptor beta chains from one sample, sequenced in a study of identical twins. In TCRdb, the 5' RACE reads were re-called with MiXCR into one record per CDR3 protein. The data hold 550,000 to 700,000 distinct CDR3 sequences, with about 20% observed a single time. A further study also used this sample, focusing on T cells expressing NK-cell markers.

What was sequenced was PBMCs. Receptors were obtained from a woman aged 18 to 35 in good health.

This clonotype turned up a few times. A read error may account for a junction end that differs from germline. The chain has TRBV29-1 and TRBJ2-2, with 9 bases fitting TRBD1. This CDR3 has 15 amino acids. CDR1 is SQVTM, CDR2 ANQGSEA, per germline. CDR3 coding DNA: TGCAGCGCTGAAACGGGACAGGGTTACACCGGGGAGCTGTTTTTT. Its translation: CSAETGQGYTGELFF.

This clonotype was seen a few times. V and J are TRBV20-1 and TRBJ2-7, with unresolved D. CDR3 length equals 15 residues. V dropped 7 bases and J dropped 0 bases, with 19 bases sitting between them. Germline values: CDR1 DFQATT, CDR2 SNEGSKA (reference sequence). Here the CDR3 DNA reads TGCAGTGTTAATCCAAGCTTATCGAGCTCCTACGAGCAGTACTTC. This gives the protein CSVNPSLSSSYEQYF.

The chain employs TRBV12-3 or TRBV12-4 and TRBJ2-7; either TRBD1 or TRBD2 may fit D (5 bases each). The V end lost 8 bases, the J end lost 0 bases, and 14 bases lay between the germline ends. This CDR3 spans 14 amino acids. CDR3 amino acids: CASGTTDLSYEQYF. The DNA for the CDR3 is TGTGCCAGCGGGACCACAGACCTCTCCTACGAGCAGTACTTC.

This clonotype was observed at least ten times. CDR3: CASSQGMTDTQYF. For the CDR3, the DNA is TGCGCCAGCAGCCAAGGCATGACAGATACGCAGTATTTT. The gene calls are TRBV4-3 and TRBJ2-3, with D hard to call. Germline V gene lookup returns CDR1 LGHNA and CDR2 YSLEER. This CDR3 is built from 13 residues. V was cut by 1 base and J by 3 bases, with 5 bases left in between.

This clonotype has just a few counts. As DNA, the CDR3 is TGTGCCAGCAGTTCCACCAACGAGCAGTACTTC. This sequence encodes CASSSTNEQYF. The chain is built from TRBV12-3 or TRBV12-4 and TRBJ2-7; D remains ambiguous. CDR3 length: 11 amino acids. Trimming took 4 bases from V and 5 from J, leaving 6 bases between them.

This chain uses TRBV5-1 with TRBJ2-7; no clear D. V was shortened by 2 bases and J by 2 bases, with 14 bases between the two germline ends. CDR1 is SGHRS, CDR2 YFSETQ, per germline. CDR3 length: 15 residues. This CDR3 is CASSFPQAPTYEQYF. The CDR3 DNA reads as TGCGCCAGCAGCTTCCCCCAGGCGCCGACCTACGAGCAGTACTTC. The full variable domain, with the rest looked up from reference TRBV5-1 and TRBJ2-7, is KAGVTQTPRYLIKTRGQQVTLSCSPISGHRSVSWYQQTPGQGLQFLFEYFSETQRNKGNFPGRFSGRQFSNSRSEMNVSTLELGDSALYLCASSFPQAPTYEQYFGPGTRLTVT.

This clonotype has ten or more counts. The J gene is TRBJ2-3, the V gene TRBV12-5; 7 positions match TRBD1. V was pared by 8 bases and J by 6 bases, with 17 bases of the junction left unmatched. Germline-derived CDR1 and CDR2 are LGHNT and FRNRAP. The CDR3 extends over 16 amino acids. The CDR3 DNA reads as TGTGCTAGTCGTCCCACATCGACAGGGAGTGGGGATACGCAGTATTTT. Protein sequence: CASRPTSTGSGDTQYF.